The T cell receptor (beta chain) described here comes from a study of Tregs in tolerant kidney transplant recipients. Study results and caveats: The most relevant donor-specific Treg TCRbeta repertoire apparently came from expansion with activated donor B cells. In tolerant patients, donor-specific Tregs outgrew total Tregs, suggesting antigen-driven expansion. Biological reproducibility was not directly addressed, but technical replication error appeared minimal.

Sequencing used immunoSEQ multiplex PCR; TCRdb keeps in-frame clones, though not all of them. Found here are some 25,000 clones; the top ten clones hold about 4%. The CDR3 spans 16 residues. V was pared by 4 bases and J by 3 bases, with 7 bases of the junction left unmatched. Germline lookup yields CDR1 SGHRS and CDR2 YFSETQ. Points on this clone: The antigen is undetermined. The read terminates 3 residues ahead of where the CDR3 ends, so the germline J gene completes it.

The nonmyeloablative bone marrow transplants came from related graft donors, with transient mixed chimerism. CD4+CD25+CD127- Tregs, CD4+CD25- non-Tregs, CD4 and CD8 cells were sorted. The sequenced sample was CD4+ T cells from blood (PBMCs), obtained 6 months after the transplant. The clonotype originates from a human patient who received a combined kidney and bone marrow transplant. Some of the T cells might come from the graft donor. This rearrangement joins TRBV5-1 to TRBJ2-5; 12 bases map to TRBD2. CDR3 bases read: TGCGCCAGCAGCCCCGCCTGGACTAGCGGGAAAGAGACC. It codes for CASSPAWTSGKET. The CDR3 in its entirety is CASSPAWTSGKETQYF.